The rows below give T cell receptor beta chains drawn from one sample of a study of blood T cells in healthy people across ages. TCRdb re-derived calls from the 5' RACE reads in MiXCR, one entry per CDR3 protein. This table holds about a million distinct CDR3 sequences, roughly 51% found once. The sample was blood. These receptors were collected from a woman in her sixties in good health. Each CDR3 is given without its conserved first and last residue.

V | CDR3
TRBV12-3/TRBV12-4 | ASSLGPRNEQF
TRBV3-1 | ASSSAESSQF
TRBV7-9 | ASSPWVSQPQH
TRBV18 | ASSTGQSYSNQPQH
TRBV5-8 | ASSSGTFSSGANVLT
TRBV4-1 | ASSHYKTHPRFSTGELF
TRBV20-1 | SANSDRLAANTGELF
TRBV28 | ASSSPRRSFEQY
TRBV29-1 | SVDYGGRWNEQF
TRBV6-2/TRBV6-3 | AAQTRRFYEQY
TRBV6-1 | ASSAGGVPHGYT
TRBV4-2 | ASSLDIYYEQY
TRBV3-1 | ASSQDAQAHQPLH
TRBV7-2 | ASSSGQSSTNEKLF
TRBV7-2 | ASSSDWATGELF
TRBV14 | ASSPRTGGFRETQY
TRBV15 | ATSRDRTFYGYT
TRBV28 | ASSAGTETQY
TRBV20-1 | SASWTSGSRKQY
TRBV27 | ASSLLAGSTIGDTQY
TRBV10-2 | ASSESGQAYYNSPLH
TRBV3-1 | ASSQGGLTYEQY
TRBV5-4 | ASSFGTSGSTYEQY
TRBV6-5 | ASRSVAGAMTDTQY
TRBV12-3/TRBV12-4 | ASRAAGTDAQY
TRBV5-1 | ASSWDTSSGNTIY
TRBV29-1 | SNRQDSSTDTQY
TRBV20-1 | SARGRGGPETQY
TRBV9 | ASREGLRTDTQY
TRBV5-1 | ASSRGWGSQETQY
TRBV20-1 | SANRGRGETQY
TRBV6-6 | ASSSELNIQY
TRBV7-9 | ASSLIVRSIADTQY
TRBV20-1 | SARDRVGNQPQH
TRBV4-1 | ASSRERVETDTQY
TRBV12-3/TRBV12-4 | ASSPGTSGGEFHEQY
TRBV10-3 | AISEAAAEAETQY
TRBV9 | ASSVGSENGQY
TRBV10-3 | ATGQGSETQY
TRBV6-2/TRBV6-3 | ASSYRSGREYEQF
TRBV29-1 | SVVWETDTQY
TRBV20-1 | SARILAGAAYEQY
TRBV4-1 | ASSQVGRHQPQH
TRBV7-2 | ASSSLPGGPQETQY
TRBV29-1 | SVLPTSGLKKGNEQF
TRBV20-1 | SARGTDNQPQH
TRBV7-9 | ASSSSSGHYGYT
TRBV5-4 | ASSLAAGEAYEQY
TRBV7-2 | ASSSVAGRQNSPLH
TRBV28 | ASSRPKGGLVETQY
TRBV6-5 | ASSYLRDVEVYEQY
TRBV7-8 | ASSLGRPGPGELF